This T cell receptor beta chain was found in a study of tumor-infiltrating lymphocytes in primary liver carcinoma. The CDR3 spans 16 residues. V lost 6 bases and J lost 7; bases outside the gene matches: 12. Germline V gene data show CDR1 as MNHNY and CDR2 as SVGAGI (reference sequence). Production of TCR beta cDNA used 400 to 650 ng total RNA together with a constant-region primer. TCR beta libraries came from three nested multiplex PCR rounds using slightly modified ARM-PCR. The first two PCR rounds, approximately 10 cycles each, used TRBV1-TRBV30 forward primers and a C-beta reverse primer. TCRdb reprocessed the multiplex PCR reads via MiXCR and lists one record per CDR3 protein. The sample carries about 54,000 distinct CDR3 sequences, 70% to 80% recorded once. DNA and RNA were both co-extracted from approximately 22-30 mg of bulk tissue that had not been sorted.

The receptor's source is a man aged 35-49 years with primary liver carcinoma and hepatitis B virus infection. Sample: liver tumor tissue from sampling region 2. The subset denotes: tumor region T2, inferior pole. The rearrangement joins TRBV6-6 to TRBJ1-6, with 7 bases that match TRBD1. Here the CDR3 reads CASRPPNRGGNSPLHF. CDR3 coding DNA: TGTGCCAGCAGACCACCGAACAGGGGAGGAAATTCACCCCTCCACTTT.